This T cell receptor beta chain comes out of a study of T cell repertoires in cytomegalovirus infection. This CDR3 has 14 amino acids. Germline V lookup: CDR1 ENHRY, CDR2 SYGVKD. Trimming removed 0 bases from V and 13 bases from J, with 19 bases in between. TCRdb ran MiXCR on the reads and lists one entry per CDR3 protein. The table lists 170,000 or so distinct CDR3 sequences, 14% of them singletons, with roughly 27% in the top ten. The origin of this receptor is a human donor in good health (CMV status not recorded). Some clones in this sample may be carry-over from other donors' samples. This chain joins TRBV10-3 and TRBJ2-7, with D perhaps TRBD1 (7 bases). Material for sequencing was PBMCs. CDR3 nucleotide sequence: TGTGCCATCAGTGAGTCGCGACAGGGAGGTGATAGTTACTTC. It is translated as CAISESRQGGDSYF.